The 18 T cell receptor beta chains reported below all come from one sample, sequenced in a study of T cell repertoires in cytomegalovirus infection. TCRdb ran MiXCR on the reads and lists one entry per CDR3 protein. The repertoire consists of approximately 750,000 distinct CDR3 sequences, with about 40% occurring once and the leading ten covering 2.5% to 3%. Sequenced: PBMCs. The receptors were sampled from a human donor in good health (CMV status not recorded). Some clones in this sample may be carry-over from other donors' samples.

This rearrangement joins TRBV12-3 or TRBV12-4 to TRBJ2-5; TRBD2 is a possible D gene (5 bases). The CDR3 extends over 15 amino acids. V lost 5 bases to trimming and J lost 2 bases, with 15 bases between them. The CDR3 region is CASSPSSSGQETQYF. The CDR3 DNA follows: TGTGCCAGCAGTCCATCATCGAGCGGACAAGAGACCCAGTACTTC.

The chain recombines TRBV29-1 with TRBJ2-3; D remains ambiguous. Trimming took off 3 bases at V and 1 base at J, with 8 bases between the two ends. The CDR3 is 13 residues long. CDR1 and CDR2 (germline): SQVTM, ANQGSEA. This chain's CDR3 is CSVDSTGTDTQYF. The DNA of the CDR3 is TGCAGCGTTGACTCCACTGGCACAGATACGCAGTATTTT.

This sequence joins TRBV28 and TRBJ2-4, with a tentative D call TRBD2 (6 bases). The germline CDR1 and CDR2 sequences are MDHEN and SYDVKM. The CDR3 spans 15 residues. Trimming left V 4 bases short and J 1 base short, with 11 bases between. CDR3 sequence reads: CASSSPGVAKNIQYF. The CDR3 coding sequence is TGTGCCAGCAGTTCCCCGGGAGTTGCCAAAAACATTCAGTACTTC.

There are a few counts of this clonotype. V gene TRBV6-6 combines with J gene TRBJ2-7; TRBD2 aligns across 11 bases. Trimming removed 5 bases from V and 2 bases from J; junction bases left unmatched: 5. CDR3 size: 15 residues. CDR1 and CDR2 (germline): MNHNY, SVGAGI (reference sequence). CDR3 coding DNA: TGTGCCAGCAGTAGACTAGCGGGGATAGCCTACGAGCAGTACTTC. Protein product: CASSRLAGIAYEQYF.

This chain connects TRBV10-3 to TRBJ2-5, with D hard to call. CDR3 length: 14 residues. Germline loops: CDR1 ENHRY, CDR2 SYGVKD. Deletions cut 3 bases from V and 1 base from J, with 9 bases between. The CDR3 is CAISEKESQETQYF. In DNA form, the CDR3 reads TGTGCCATCAGTGAAAAGGAATCCCAAGAGACCCAGTACTTC.

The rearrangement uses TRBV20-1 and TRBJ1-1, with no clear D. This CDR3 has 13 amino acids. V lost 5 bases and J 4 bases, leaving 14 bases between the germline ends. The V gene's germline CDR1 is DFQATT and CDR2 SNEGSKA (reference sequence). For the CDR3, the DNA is TGCAGTGCTCCCGGAGAGGCGGGCACTGAAGCTTTCTTT. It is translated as CSAPGEAGTEAFF.

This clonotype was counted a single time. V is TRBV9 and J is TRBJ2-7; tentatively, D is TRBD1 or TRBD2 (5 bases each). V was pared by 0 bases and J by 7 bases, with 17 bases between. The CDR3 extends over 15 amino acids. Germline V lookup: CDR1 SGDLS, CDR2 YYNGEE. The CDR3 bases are TGTGCCAGCAGCGTAGGTGGGACGGTTGTTGAGGAGCAGTACTTC. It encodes CASSVGGTVVEEQYF.

The CDR3 DNA reads TGCAGTGCTAGAACTAGCGGGAGACGTTACGAGCAGTACTTC. Translating gives CSARTSGRRYEQYF. V usage is TRBV20-1 and J usage is TRBJ2-7; the match to TRBD2 covers 11 bases. With V trimmed by 2 bases and J by 4 bases, 4 bases remained unmatched. Germline V gene sequence: CDR1 DFQATT, CDR2 SNEGSKA (reference sequence). There are 14 residues in the CDR3.

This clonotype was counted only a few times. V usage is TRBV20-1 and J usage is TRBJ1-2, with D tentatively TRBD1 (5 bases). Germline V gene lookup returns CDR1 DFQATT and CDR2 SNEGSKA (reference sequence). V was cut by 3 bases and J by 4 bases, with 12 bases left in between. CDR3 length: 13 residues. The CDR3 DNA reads TGCAGTGCTAGGAAGGGGAGAATCTATGGCTACACCTTC. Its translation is CSARKGRIYGYTF.

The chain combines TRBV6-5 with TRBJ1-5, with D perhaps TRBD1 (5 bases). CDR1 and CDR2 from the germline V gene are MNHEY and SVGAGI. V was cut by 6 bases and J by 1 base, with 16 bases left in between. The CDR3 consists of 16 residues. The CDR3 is CASRPHRRESNQPQHF. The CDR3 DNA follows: TGTGCCAGCAGACCCCACAGGAGAGAAAGCAATCAGCCCCAGCATTTT.

CDR3 nucleotide sequence: TGTGCCAGCAGCGAGACTAGCCCGAACTCCTACGAGCAGTACTTC. This encodes CASSETSPNSYEQYF. The chain uses TRBV28 and TRBJ2-7, with TRBD2 matching over 7 bases. V shed 6 bases and J 0 bases; nucleotides not matched to a gene: 8. There are 15 residues in the CDR3. Germline values: CDR1 MDHEN, CDR2 SYDVKM.

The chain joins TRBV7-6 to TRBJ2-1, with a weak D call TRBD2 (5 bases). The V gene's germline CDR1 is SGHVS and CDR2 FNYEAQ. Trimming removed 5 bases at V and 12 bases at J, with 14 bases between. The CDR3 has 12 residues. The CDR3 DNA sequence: TGTGCCAGCAGCGGGGTGGGAGCATCGCAGTTCTTC. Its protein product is CASSGVGASQFF. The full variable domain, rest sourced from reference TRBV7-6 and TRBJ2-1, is GAGVSQSPRYKVTKRGQDVALRCDPISGHVSLYWYRQALGQGPEFLTYFNYEAQQDKSGLPNDRFSAERPEGSISTLTIQRTEQRDSAMYRCASSGVGASQFFGPGTRLTVL.

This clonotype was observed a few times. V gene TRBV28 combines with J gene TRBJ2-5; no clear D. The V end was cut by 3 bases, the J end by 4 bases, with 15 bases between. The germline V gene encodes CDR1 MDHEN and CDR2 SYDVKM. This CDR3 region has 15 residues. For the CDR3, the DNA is TGTGCCAGCAGTTTCGCCCCTTCGCCGAGAGAGACCCAGTACTTC. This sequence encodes CASSFAPSPRETQYF.

CDR3 residues: CASSLVTGRGYEQYF. CDR3 nucleotide sequence: TGTGCCAGCAGCTTAGTAACAGGTAGAGGCTACGAGCAGTACTTC. The chain couples TRBV7-2 to TRBJ2-7; maybe TRBD1 (5 bases). The CDR3 sequence is 15 residues long. V was clipped by 1 base and J by 3 bases, with 13 bases between them. Germline CDR1 is SGHTA and CDR2 is FQGNSA.

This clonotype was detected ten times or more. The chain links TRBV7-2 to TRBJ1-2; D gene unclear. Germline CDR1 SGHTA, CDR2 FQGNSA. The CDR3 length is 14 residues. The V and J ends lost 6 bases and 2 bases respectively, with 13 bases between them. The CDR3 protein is CASSPPGMNYGYTF. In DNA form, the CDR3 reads TGTGCCAGCAGTCCTCCGGGGATGAACTATGGCTACACCTTC.

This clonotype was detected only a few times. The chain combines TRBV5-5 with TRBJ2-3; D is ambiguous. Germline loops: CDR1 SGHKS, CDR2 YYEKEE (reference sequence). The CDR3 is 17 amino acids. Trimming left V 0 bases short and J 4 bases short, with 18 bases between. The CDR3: CASSLGLRIYPPDTQYF. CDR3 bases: TGTGCCAGCAGCTTGGGGTTGCGAATCTACCCCCCAGATACGCAGTATTTT.

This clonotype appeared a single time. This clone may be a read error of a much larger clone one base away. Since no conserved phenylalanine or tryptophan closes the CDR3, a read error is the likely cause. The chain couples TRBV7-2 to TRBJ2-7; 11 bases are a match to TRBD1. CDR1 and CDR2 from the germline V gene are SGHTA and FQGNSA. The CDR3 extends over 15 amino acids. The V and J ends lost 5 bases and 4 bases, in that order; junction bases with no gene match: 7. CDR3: CASSLDRGRGYEQYL. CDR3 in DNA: TGTGCCAGCAGCCTGGACAGGGGGCGAGGTTACGAGCAGTACTTG.

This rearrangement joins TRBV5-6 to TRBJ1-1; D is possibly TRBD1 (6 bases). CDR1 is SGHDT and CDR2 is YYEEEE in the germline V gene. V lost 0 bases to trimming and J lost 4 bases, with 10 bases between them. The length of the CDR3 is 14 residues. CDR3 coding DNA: TGTGCCAGCAGCTTGGACACAGGGTCCACTGAAGCTTTCTTT. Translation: CASSLDTGSTEAFF.